Each of the 30 T cell receptor beta chains below was sequenced from the same sample in a study of blood T cell repertoires in COVID-19. Profiling relied on immunoSEQ multiplex PCR, and the TCRdb table lists in-frame clones only, not all of them. This sample yields some 350,000 clones, of which roughly 89% are seen a single time; approximately 6.2% belongs to the top ten. The sequencing sample was made of peripheral blood. All receptors come from a man aged 18 to 35 with active or convalescent COVID-19.

This clone showed up just a few times. The chain links TRBV6-5 to TRBJ1-5; 7 nucleotides align to TRBD1. With 5 bases clipped from V and 3 bases from J, the junction kept 1 base outside the gene matches. The CDR3 sequence is 13 residues long. Germline V gene sequence: CDR1 MNHEY, CDR2 SVGAGI. DNA for the CDR3: TGTGCCAGCAGTCAGGGGGACAATCAGCCCCAGCATTTT. Translating gives CASSQGDNQPQHF.

The V call is TRBV6-6, the J call TRBJ2-2; possible D gene TRBD1, 6 bases. Germline assignment: CDR1 MNHNY and CDR2 SVGAGI (reference sequence). Trimming removed 4 bases from V and 4 bases from J, with 10 bases in between. The CDR3 consists of 14 residues. The CDR3, as DNA: TGTGCCAGCAGTTTGGGGGCGTTCACCGGGGAGCTGTTTTTT. Translated: CASSLGAFTGELFF.

This CDR3 is CASSVLTGGYEQYF. The CDR3 DNA reads as TGTGCCAGCAGCGTCCTTACAGGGGGCTACGAGCAGTACTTC. The gene calls are TRBV11-2 and TRBJ2-7, with TRBD1 matching 8 bases. V gave up 5 bases and J gave up 3 bases; unmatched junction bases: 6. Germline V gene data show CDR1 as SGHAT and CDR2 as FQNNGV. This CDR3 is built from 14 residues.

The chain carries TRBV10-3 and TRBJ2-1; TRBD1 aligns across 9 bases. Germline CDR1 is ENHRY and CDR2 is SYGVKD. The V segment lost 1 base and the J segment 8 bases; nucleotides outside the gene matches: 9. CDR3 length equals 16 residues. This CDR3 is CAISEFLAGQGDEQFF. In DNA, the CDR3 is TGTGCCATCAGTGAGTTTTTGGCGGGACAGGGTGATGAGCAGTTCTTC.

This clone was seen just once. The chain combines TRBV5-1 with TRBJ1-6; possible D gene TRBD1, 5 bases. In germline, CDR1 is SGHRS, CDR2 YFSETQ. The germline V and J ends were trimmed by 0 bases and 10 bases, with 11 bases remaining between them. CDR3 length: 14 residues. The CDR3 DNA reads as TGCGCCAGCAGCTTGGTTGTCGGGGGATCACCCCTCCACTTT. As protein: CASSLVVGGSPLHF.

The rearrangement uses TRBV29-1 and TRBJ2-1, with 14 bases identical to TRBD2. Germline assignment: CDR1 SQVTM and CDR2 ANQGSEA. Trimming removed 7 bases from V and 9 bases from J; junction bases left unmatched: 5. The CDR3 is 13 residues long. The chain's CDR3 is CSGGLAGVGEQFF. For the CDR3, the DNA is TGCAGCGGGGGACTAGCGGGAGTTGGTGAGCAGTTCTTC.

The genes are TRBV28 and TRBJ2-7; D may be TRBD1 (6 bases). CDR1 MDHEN and CDR2 SYDVKM come from the germline V gene. The CDR3 extends over 14 amino acids. Trimming pared 3 bases from V and 3 bases from J, leaving 12 bases between. The CDR3 nucleotides are TGTGCCAGCAGTTTTCTACAGGGCGTCTACGAGCAGTACTTC. Residues: CASSFLQGVYEQYF.

This clone was picked up one time. V is TRBV7-3 and J is TRBJ2-7, with TRBD1 as a possible D gene (6 bases). Germline assignment: CDR1 SGHTA and CDR2 FQGTGA. V was shortened by 6 bases and J by 4 bases, with 13 bases between the two germline ends. CDR3 length equals 13 residues. The CDR3 loop reads CASSYLTGYEQYF. CDR3 nucleotides: TGTGCCAGCAGTTACCTCACAGGGTACGAGCAGTACTTC.

The chain is built from TRBV27 and TRBJ1-1; D is uncertain. Germline CDR1 reads MNHEY; CDR2 reads SMNVEV (reference sequence). V was pared by 3 bases and J by 2 bases, with 7 bases between. The CDR3 runs 13 residues. CDR3 coding DNA: TGTGCCAGCAGTTTCGAGAGAAACACTGAAGCTTTCTTT. Protein sequence: CASSFERNTEAFF.

The genes are TRBV4-3 and TRBJ1-4, with D perhaps TRBD1 (5 bases). Germline assignment: CDR1 LGHNA and CDR2 YSLEER. The CDR3 has 17 residues. V lost 2 bases and J 3 bases, leaving 16 bases between the germline ends. CDR3 sequence: CASSQSPGGVANEKLFF. CDR3 nucleotide sequence: TGCGCCAGCAGCCAATCCCCCGGGGGGGTGGCTAATGAAAAACTGTTTTTT.

The chain joins TRBV4-1 to TRBJ2-2; no clear D gene. V was shortened by 2 bases and J by 4 bases, with 11 bases between the two germline ends. The CDR3 is made up of 15 amino acids. CDR1 is MGHRA, CDR2 YSYEKL, per germline. The CDR3 DNA reads as TGCGCCAGCAGCCAAACTGATTCGGGCACCGGGGAGCTGTTTTTT. It yields the protein CASSQTDSGTGELFF.

The CDR3 bases are TGTGCCAGCAGTTTATCGGCAGGGTTGGGCCCTCACTATGGCTACACCTTC. As protein: CASSLSAGLGPHYGYTF. The chain combines TRBV27 with TRBJ1-2; D may be TRBD1 (5 bases). Germline CDR1 is MNHEY and CDR2 is SMNVEV (reference sequence). The V gene lost 0 bases and the J gene lost 3 bases, with 17 bases spanning the gap. The CDR3 spans 17 residues.

The gene calls are TRBV18 and TRBJ2-7; perhaps TRBD1 as D (6 bases). V lost 6 bases and J lost 6, with 21 bases in between. CDR1 and CDR2 (germline): KGHSH, LQKENI. CDR3 length: 15 amino acids. The CDR3 loop is CASSPGEGGRGEQYF. DNA of the CDR3: TGTGCCAGCTCCCCGGGCGAGGGCGGCAGGGGCGAGCAGTACTTC.

The CDR3, as DNA: TGTGCCAGCAGCGTCCAGGGTACGGAGACCCAGTACTTC. Amino acid sequence: CASSVQGTETQYF. The chain uses TRBV9 and TRBJ2-5; a possible D gene is TRBD1 (5 bases). CDR3 length: 13 amino acids. CDR1 and CDR2 from the germline V gene are SGDLS and YYNGEE. The V end lost 2 bases, the J end lost 5 bases, and 10 bases lay between the germline ends.

The V and J genes are TRBV7-2 and TRBJ1-2; 7 bases map to TRBD1. Unmatched junction bases numbered 7, after V lost 5 bases and J lost 4 bases. The CDR3 consists of 14 residues. Germline assignment: CDR1 SGHTA and CDR2 FQGNSA. CDR3 DNA: TGTGCCAGCAGCCCGGTTGGGACAGCCTATGGCTACACCTTC. Translating it yields CASSPVGTAYGYTF.

The rearrangement links TRBV11-3 to TRBJ2-3; 7 nucleotides align to TRBD1. The trim removed 3 bases at V and 5 bases at J, leaving 5 bases unmatched. Germline V gives CDR1 SGHNT, CDR2 YENEEA. The CDR3 covers 14 residues. The CDR3 DNA reads as TGTGCCAGCAGCTTTAGGGGACAGAAAGATACGCAGTATTTT. It specifies CASSFRGQKDTQYF.

This clone has only one observation. The chain has TRBV6-5 and TRBJ1-6; D is possibly TRBD1 (5 bases). Trimming took 11 bases from V and 5 from J, leaving 16 bases between them. Germline CDR1 MNHEY, CDR2 SVGAGI. The CDR3 covers 14 residues. The CDR3 sequence: CAARGGGNNSPLHF. The DNA for the CDR3 is TGTGCCGCACGCGGGGGTGGGAATAATTCACCCCTCCACTTT.

V is TRBV7-9 and J is TRBJ2-1, with 7 bases aligning to TRBD2. There are 15 residues in the CDR3. Germline CDR1 SEHNR, CDR2 FQNEAQ (reference sequence). V was clipped by 4 bases and J by 7 bases; unmatched bases: 10. The CDR3 nucleotides are TGTGCCAGCAGCTCGGGGGGTGCTGGCCTAAATGAGCAGTTCTTC. Its protein product is CASSSGGAGLNEQFF.

The chain is built from TRBV11-2 and TRBJ1-2; D is perhaps TRBD1 (6 bases). From germline, CDR1 is SGHAT and CDR2 FQNNGV. The V end was cut by 3 bases, the J end by 4 bases, with 15 bases between. The CDR3 is 15 amino acids. CDR3 nucleotides: TGTGCCAGCAGCTTCTCGGACAGTCCGTCCTATGGCTACACCTTC. Its translation is CASSFSDSPSYGYTF.

A remark on this clone: The junction shows a germline mismatch at one end, possibly a read error. V and J are TRBV2 and TRBJ1-4; D unresolved. The CDR3 is 11 residues long. Germline CDR1 and CDR2: SNHLY and FYNNEI. The DNA for the CDR3 is TGTGCCAGCAGGAGCACGCTAACAGCCACTTTT. This sequence encodes CASRSTLTATF. Based on the CDR3 plus reference TRBV2 and TRBJ1-4, the full variable domain is EPEVTQTPSHQVTQMGQEVILRCVPISNHLYFYWYRQILGQKVEFLVSFYNNEISEKSEIFDDQFSVERPDGSNFTLKIRSTKLEDSAMYFCASRSTLTATFGSGTQLSVL.

The genes are TRBV13 and TRBJ1-2; 7 positions match TRBD1. CDR1 is PRHDT and CDR2 is FYEKMQ in the germline V gene (reference sequence). CDR3 length: 15 amino acids. V gave up 7 bases and J gave up 4 bases; unmatched junction bases: 12. CDR3 DNA: TGTGCCAGCATCAGAGGGCAGGGGGGAAGCTATGGCTACACCTTC. Encoded protein: CASIRGQGGSYGYTF.

The CDR3, as DNA: TGCGCCAGCAGCTCGCGGGACAGGGGGCGCCTCGATGAGCAGTTCTTC. Translation gives CASSSRDRGRLDEQFF. The chain has TRBV4-1 and TRBJ2-1, with TRBD1 matching over 12 bases. V dropped 5 bases and J dropped 8; count of bases not matched to a gene: 10. Germline V gene lookup returns CDR1 MGHRA and CDR2 YSYEKL. The CDR3 length is 16 residues.

A single count supports this clone. This sequence joins TRBV7-8 and TRBJ1-1; D uncertain. Looked up from germline, CDR1 is SGHVS and CDR2 is FQNEAQ. This CDR3 comprises 15 residues. Deletions cut 1 base from V and 3 bases from J, with 12 bases between. Here the CDR3 DNA reads TGTGCCAGCAGCTTAGATCCGGGGAGAGACACTGAAGCTTTCTTT. Its protein product is CASSLDPGRDTEAFF.

The chain recombines TRBV4-2 with TRBJ1-5; 7 bases align to TRBD1. This CDR3 region has 17 residues. Germline V gene sequence: CDR1 LGHNA, CDR2 YNFKEQ. V was pared by 0 bases and J by 0 bases, with 5 bases of the junction left unmatched. The chain's CDR3 is CASSQDQGQYSNQPQHF. The DNA for the CDR3 is TGTGCCAGCAGCCAAGATCAGGGACAGTATAGCAATCAGCCCCAGCATTTT.

V usage is TRBV7-9 and J usage is TRBJ2-4; 8 nucleotides match TRBD1. Germline CDR1 and CDR2: SEHNR and FQNEAQ (reference sequence). The CDR3 consists of 15 residues. The ends lost 5 bases at V and 8 bases at J; junction bases unmatched: 11. The CDR3 sequence: CASSPGQGGWYIQYF. The CDR3 DNA is TGTGCCAGCAGCCCAGGACAGGGCGGCTGGTACATTCAGTACTTC.

J is TRBJ1-1 and V is TRBV4-3; no clear D gene. Germline CDR1 and CDR2: LGHNA and YSLEER. Trimming cost V 1 base and J 0 bases, with 9 bases left between them. The CDR3 is 15 amino acids. This CDR3 reads CASSQARHLNTEAFF. The CDR3 region has the DNA TGCGCCAGCAGCCAAGCCCGCCACTTGAACACTGAAGCTTTCTTT.

The chain recombines TRBV11-2 with TRBJ2-1; 9 bases match TRBD2. Per the germline V gene, CDR1 is SGHAT and CDR2 is FQNNGV. V shed 3 bases and J 6 bases; nucleotides not matched to a gene: 6. This CDR3 spans 15 amino acids. CDR3 sequence: CASSFTRLAANEQFF. The CDR3 coding sequence is TGTGCCAGCAGCTTTACGAGACTAGCGGCCAATGAGCAGTTCTTC.

This chain links TRBV24-1 with TRBJ2-5, with TRBD1 matching 10 bases. This CDR3 is built from 17 residues. J lost 5 bases, V lost 2 bases, and 10 bases had no gene match. CDR1 is KGHDR, CDR2 SFDVKD, per germline. The CDR3 DNA follows: TGTGCCACCAGTGATTGGGACAGGGGTCGCCCTTGGGAGACCCAGTACTTC. This encodes CATSDWDRGRPWETQYF.

The chain has TRBV28 and TRBJ2-1; 8 bases fit TRBD2. This CDR3 comprises 18 residues. Germline assignment: CDR1 MDHEN and CDR2 SYDVKM. J was trimmed by 5 bases and V by 3 bases; bases with no gene match: 15. For the CDR3, the DNA is TGTGCCAGCAGTTTCTACAGCGCAAGGACTAGCCCTAACAATGAGCAGTTCTTC. It is translated as CASSFYSARTSPNNEQFF.

The V gene is TRBV11-2, the J gene TRBJ2-7; TRBD2 agrees at 9 bases. Germline CDR1 SGHAT, CDR2 FQNNGV. The CDR3 length is 15 residues. V gave up 1 base and J gave up 5 bases; unmatched junction bases: 6. The CDR3 DNA follows: TGTGCCAGCAGCTTAGTTGGACTAGCGATGAACGAGCAGTACTTC. Encoded protein: CASSLVGLAMNEQYF.